This T cell receptor beta chain originates from a study of T cell responses to AZD1222 COVID-19 vaccine. This CDR3 spans 16 amino acids. The germline CDR1 and CDR2 sequences are MGHRA and YSYEKL. Trimming cost V 4 bases and J 4 bases, with 19 bases left between them. Libraries were prepared by immunoSEQ multiplex PCR; TCRdb keeps only in-frame clonotypes and omits some of them. The top ten hold roughly 20% of the sample, which has roughly 97,000 clones, 89% seen once. The sequence came from an adult in good health. The chain has TRBV4-1 and TRBJ1-2; D is possibly TRBD1 (5 bases). The sample consisted of peripheral blood, taken on day 0 of AZD1222 vaccination. DNA for the CDR3: TGCGCCAGCAGCCCTTCGCGGGGGGGTACTGTCTATGGCTACACCTTC. Translation: CASSPSRGGTVYGYTF.